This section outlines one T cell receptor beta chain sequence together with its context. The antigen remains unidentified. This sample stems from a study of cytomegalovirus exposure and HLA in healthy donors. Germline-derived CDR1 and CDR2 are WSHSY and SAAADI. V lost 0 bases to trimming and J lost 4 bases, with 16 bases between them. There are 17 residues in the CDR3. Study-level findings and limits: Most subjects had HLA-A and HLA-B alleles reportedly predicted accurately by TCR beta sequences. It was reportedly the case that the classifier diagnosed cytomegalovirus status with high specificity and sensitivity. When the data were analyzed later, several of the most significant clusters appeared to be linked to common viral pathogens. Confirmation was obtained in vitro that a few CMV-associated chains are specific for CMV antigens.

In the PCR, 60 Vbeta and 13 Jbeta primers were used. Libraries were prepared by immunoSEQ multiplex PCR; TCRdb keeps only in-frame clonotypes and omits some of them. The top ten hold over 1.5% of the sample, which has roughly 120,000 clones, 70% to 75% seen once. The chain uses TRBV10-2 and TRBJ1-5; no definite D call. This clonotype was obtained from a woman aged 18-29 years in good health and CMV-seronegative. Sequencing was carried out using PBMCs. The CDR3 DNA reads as TGCGCCAGCAGTGAGTCCAGGACTGGTTGGGCTAATCAGCCCCAGCATTTT. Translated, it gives CASSESRTGWANQPQHF.